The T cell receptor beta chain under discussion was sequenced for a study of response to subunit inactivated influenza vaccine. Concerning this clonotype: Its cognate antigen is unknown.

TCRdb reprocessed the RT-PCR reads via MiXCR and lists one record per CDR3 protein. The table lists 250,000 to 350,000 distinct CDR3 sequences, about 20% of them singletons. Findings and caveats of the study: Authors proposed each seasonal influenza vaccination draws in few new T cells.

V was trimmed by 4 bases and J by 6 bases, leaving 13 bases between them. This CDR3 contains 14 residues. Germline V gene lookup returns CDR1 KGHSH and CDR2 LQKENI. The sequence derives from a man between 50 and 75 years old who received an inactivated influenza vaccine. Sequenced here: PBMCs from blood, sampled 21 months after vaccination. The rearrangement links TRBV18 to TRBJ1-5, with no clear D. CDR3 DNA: TGTGCCAGCTCACGTCAATTCCTGTCTCAGCCCCAGCATTTT. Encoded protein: CASSRQFLSQPQHF.